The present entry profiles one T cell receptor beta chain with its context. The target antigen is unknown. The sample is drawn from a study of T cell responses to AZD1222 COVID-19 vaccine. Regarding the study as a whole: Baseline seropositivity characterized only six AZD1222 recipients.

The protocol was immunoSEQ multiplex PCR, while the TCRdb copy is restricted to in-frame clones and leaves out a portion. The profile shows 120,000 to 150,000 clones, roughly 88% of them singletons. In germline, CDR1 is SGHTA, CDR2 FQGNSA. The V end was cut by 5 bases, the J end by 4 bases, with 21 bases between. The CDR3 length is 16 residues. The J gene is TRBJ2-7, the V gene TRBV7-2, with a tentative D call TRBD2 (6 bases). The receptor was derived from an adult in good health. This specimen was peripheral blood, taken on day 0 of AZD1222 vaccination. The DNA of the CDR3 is TGTGCCAGCAGCCCCCAAAGAGGGCGGGAAGTATACGAGCAGTACTTC. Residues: CASSPQRGREVYEQYF.